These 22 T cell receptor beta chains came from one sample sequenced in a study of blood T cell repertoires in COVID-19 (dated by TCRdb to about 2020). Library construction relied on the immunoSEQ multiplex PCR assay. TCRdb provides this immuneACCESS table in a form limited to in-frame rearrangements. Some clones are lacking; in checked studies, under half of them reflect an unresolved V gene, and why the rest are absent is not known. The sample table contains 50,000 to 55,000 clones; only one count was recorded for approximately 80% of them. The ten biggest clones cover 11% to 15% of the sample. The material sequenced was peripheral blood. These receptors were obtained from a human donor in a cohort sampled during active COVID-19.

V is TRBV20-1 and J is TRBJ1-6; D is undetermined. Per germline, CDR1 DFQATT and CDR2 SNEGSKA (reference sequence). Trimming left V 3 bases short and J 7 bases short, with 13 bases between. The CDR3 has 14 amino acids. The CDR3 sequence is CSASTGRLNSPLHF. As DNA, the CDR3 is TGCAGTGCTAGTACCGGCCGACTCAATTCACCCCTCCACTTT.

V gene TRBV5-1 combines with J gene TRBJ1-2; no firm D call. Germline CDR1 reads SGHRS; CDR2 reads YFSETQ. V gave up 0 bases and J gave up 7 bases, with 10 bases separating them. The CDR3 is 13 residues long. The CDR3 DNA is TGCGCCAGCAGCTTGGACCTTTCTAGTGGCTACACCTTC. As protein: CASSLDLSSGYTF.

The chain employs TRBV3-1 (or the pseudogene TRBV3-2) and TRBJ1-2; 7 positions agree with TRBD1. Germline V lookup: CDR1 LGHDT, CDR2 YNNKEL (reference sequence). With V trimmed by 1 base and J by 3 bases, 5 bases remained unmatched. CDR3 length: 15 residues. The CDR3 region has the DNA TGTGCCAGCAGCCAAGTGGAGGGGGCTTACTATGGCTACACCTTC. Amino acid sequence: CASSQVEGAYYGYTF.

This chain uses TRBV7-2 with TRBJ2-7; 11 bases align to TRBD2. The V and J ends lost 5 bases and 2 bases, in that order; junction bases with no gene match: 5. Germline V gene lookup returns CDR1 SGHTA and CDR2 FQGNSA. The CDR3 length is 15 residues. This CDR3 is CASSPGTSGAYEQYF. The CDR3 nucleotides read TGTGCCAGCAGCCCCGGGACTAGCGGAGCCTACGAGCAGTACTTC.

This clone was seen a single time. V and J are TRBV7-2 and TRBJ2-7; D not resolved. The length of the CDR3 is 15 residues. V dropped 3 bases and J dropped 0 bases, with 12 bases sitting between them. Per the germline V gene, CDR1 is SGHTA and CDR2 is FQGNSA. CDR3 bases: TGTGCCAGCAGCTTTTCTTACGCGAGCTCCTACGAGCAGTACTTC. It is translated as CASSFSYASSYEQYF.

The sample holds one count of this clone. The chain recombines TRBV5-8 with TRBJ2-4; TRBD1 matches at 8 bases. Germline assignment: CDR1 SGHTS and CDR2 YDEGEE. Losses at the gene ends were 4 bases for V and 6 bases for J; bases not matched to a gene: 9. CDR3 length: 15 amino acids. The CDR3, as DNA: TGTGCCAGCAGCCCCTCCCGACAGGGGCGAAACATTCAGTACTTC. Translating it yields CASSPSRQGRNIQYF.

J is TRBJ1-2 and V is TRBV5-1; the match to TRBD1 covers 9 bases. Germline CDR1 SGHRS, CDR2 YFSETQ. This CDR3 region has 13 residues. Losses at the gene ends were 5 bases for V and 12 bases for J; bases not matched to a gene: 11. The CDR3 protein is CASSQGTGSMNTF. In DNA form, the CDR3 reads TGCGCCAGCAGTCAAGGGACAGGGTCTATGAACACCTTC.

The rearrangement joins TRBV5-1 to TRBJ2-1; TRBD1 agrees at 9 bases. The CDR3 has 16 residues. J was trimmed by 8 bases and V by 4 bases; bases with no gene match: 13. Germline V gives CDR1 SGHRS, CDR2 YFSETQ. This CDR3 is CASSLTPGQGSYEQFF. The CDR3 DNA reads TGCGCCAGCAGCCTCACCCCGGGACAGGGCAGCTATGAGCAGTTCTTC. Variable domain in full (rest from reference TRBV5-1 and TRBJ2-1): KAGVTQTPRYLIKTRGQQVTLSCSPISGHRSVSWYQQTPGQGLQFLFEYFSETQRNKGNFPGRFSGRQFSNSRSEMNVSTLELGDSALYLCASSLTPGQGSYEQFFGPGTRLTVL.

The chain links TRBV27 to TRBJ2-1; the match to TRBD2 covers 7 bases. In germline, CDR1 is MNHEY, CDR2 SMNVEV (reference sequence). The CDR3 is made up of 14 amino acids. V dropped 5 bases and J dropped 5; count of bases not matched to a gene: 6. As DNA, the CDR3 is TGTGCCAGCAGTAGGCGGGAGCGAAACAATGAGCAGTTCTTC. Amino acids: CASSRRERNNEQFF.

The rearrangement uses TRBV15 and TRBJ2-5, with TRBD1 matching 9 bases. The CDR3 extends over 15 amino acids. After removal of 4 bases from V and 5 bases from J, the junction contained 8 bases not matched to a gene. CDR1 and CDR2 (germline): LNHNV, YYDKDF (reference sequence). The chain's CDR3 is CATSTRQGGIETQYF. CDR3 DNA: TGTGCCACCAGCACCAGACAGGGGGGGATTGAGACCCAGTACTTC.

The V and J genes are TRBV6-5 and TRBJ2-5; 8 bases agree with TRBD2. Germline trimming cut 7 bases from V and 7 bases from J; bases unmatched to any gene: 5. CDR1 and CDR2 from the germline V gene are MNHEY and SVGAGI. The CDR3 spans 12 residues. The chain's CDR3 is CASTPGGPTQYF. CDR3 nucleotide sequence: TGTGCCAGCACCCCGGGGGGGCCGACCCAGTACTTC.

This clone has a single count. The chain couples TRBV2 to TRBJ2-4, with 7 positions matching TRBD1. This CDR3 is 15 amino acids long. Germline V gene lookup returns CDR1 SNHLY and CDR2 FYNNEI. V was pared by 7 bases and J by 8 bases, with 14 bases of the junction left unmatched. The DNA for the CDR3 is TGTGCCAGCAAGGGGGAGCGACAGGGTGACGACATTCAGTACTTC. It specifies CASKGERQGDDIQYF.

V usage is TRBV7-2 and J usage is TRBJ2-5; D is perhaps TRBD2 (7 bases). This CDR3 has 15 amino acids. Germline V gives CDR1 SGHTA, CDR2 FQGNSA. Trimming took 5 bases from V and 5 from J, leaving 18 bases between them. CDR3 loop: CASSHSGGPAETQYF. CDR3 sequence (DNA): TGTGCCAGCAGCCATTCCGGGGGGCCGGCGGAGACCCAGTACTTC.

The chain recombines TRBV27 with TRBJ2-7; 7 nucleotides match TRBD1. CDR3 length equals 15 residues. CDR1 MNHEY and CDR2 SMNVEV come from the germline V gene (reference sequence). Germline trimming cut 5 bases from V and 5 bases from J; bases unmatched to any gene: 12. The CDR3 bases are TGTGCCAGCAGTCCGTGGGGACAGCTAGATAACGAGCAGTACTTC. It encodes CASSPWGQLDNEQYF.

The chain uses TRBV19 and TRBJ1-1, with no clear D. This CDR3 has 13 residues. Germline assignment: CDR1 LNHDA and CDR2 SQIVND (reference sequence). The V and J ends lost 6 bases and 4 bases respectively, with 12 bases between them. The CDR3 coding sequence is TGTGCCAGTAGCCAAGACAAAAGCACTGAAGCTTTCTTT. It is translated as CASSQDKSTEAFF.

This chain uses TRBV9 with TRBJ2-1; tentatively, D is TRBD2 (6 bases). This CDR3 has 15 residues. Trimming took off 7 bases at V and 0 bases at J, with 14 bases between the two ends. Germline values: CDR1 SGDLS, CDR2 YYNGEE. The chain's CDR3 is CASAWGTASYNEQFF. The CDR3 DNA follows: TGTGCCAGCGCCTGGGGGACTGCCTCCTACAATGAGCAGTTCTTC.

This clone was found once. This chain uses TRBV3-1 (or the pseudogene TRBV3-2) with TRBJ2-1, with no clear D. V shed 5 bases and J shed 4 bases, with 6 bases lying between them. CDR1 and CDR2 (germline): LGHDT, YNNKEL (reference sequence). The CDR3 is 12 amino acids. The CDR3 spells CASSKTYNEQFF. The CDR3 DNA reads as TGTGCCAGCAGCAAGACTTACAATGAGCAGTTCTTC.

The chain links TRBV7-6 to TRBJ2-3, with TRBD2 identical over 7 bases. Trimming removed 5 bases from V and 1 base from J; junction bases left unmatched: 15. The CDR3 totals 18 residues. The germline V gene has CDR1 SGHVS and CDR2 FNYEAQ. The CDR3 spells CASSPGVAGAPRTDTQYF. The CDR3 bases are TGTGCCAGCAGCCCGGGGGTAGCGGGCGCCCCCCGCACAGATACGCAGTATTTT.

The CDR3 sequence: CATHRGFHEKLFF. As DNA, the CDR3 is TGTGCCACCCATCGGGGATTTCATGAAAAACTGTTTTTT. This chain uses TRBV15 with TRBJ1-4, with D uncertain. CDR1 and CDR2 (germline): LNHNV, YYDKDF (reference sequence). The V end lost 8 bases, the J end lost 6 bases, and 13 bases lay between the germline ends. The CDR3 extends over 13 amino acids.

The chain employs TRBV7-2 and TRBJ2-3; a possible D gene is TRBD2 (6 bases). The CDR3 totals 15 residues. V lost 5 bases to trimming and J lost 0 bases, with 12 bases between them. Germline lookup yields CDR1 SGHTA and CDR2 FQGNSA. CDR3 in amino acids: CASSPDYISTDTQYF. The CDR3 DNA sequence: TGTGCCAGCAGCCCGGACTATATTAGCACAGATACGCAGTATTTT.

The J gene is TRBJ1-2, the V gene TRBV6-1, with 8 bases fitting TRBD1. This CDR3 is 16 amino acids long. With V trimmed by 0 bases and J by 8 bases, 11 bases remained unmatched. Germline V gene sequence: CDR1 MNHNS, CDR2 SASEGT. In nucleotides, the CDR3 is TGTGCCAGCAGTGAAGCCGCAGGGGGCGCAGGAAGGGGCTACACCTTC. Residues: CASSEAAGGAGRGYTF.

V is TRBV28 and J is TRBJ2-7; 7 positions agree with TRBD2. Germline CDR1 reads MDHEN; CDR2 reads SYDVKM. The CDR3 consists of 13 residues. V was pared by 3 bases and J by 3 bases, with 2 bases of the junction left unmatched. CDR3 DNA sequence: TGTGCCAGCAGTTTGCGGGGGAGCTACGAGCAGTACTTC. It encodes CASSLRGSYEQYF.